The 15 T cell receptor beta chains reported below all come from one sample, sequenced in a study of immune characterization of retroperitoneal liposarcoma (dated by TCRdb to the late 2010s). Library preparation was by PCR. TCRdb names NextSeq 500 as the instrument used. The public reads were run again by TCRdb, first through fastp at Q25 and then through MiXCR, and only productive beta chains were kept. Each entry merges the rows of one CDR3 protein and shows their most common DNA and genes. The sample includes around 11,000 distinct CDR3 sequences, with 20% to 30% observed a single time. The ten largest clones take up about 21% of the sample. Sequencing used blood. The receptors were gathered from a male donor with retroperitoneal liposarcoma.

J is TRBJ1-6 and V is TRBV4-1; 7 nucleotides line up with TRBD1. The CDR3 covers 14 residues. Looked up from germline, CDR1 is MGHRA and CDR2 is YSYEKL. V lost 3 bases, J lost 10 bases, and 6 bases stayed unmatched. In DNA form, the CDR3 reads TGCGCCAGCAGCCAGTTCGGGACAGACTCACCCCTCCACTTT. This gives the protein CASSQFGTDSPLHF.

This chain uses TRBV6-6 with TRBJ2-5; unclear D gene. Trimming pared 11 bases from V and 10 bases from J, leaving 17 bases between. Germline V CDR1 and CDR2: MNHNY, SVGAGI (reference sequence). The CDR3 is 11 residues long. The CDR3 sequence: CAGFWMADQYF. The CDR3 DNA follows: TGTGCCGGGTTTTGGATGGCCGACCAGTACTTC.

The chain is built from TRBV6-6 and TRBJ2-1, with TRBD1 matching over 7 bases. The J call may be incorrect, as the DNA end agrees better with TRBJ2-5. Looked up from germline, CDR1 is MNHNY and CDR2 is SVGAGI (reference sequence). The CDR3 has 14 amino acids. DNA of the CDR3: TGTGCCAGCAGTCCGATTGGGACAGAAGAGACCCAGTACTTC. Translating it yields CASSPIGTEETQYF.

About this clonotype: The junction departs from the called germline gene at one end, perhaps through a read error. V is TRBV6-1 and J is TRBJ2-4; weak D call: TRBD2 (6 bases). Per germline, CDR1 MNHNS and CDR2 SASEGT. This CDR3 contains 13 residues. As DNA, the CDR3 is TGTGCCAGCAGTCTTACTAGCTCCTACGAGCAGTACTTT. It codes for CASSLTSSYEQYF.

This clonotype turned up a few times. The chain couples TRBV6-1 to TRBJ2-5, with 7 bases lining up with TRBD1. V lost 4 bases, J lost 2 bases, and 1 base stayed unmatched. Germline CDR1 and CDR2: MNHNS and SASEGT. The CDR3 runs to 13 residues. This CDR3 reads CASSGDRQETQYF. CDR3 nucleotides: TGTGCCAGCAGTGGGGACAGACAAGAGACCCAGTACTTC.

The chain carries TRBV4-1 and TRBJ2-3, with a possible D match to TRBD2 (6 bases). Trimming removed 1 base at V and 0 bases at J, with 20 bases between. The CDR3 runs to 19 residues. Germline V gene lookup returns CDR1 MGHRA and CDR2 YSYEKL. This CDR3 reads CASSQVEGLPPPSTDTQYF. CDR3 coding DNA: TGCGCCAGCAGCCAAGTGGAGGGACTTCCTCCTCCTAGCACAGATACGCAGTATTTT.

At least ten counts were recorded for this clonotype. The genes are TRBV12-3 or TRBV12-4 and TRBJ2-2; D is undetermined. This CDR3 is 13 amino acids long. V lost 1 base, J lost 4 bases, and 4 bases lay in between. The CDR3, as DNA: TGTGCCAGCAGTTTAGTGGGCACCGGGGAGCTGTTTTTT. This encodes CASSLVGTGELFF.

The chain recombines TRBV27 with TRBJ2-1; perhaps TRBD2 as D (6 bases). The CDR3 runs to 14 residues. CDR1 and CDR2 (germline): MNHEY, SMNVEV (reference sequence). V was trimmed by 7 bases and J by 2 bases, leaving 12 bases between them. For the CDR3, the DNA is TGTGCCAGCACTCGGGGAGGAGCCTACAATGAGCAGTTCTTC. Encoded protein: CASTRGGAYNEQFF.

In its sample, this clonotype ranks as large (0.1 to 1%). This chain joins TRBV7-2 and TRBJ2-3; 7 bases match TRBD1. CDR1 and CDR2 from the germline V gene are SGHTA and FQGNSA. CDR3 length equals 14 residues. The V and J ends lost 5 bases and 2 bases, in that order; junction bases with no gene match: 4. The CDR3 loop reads CASSPRGITDTQYF. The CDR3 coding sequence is TGTGCCAGCAGCCCCAGGGGGATCACAGATACGCAGTATTTT.

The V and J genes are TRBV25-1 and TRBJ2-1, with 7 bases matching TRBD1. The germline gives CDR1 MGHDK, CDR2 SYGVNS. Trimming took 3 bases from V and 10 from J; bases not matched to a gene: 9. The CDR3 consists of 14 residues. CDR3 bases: TGTGCCAGCAGTGAGCCGGGACAGCCCTACGAGCAGTTCTTC. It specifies CASSEPGQPYEQFF.

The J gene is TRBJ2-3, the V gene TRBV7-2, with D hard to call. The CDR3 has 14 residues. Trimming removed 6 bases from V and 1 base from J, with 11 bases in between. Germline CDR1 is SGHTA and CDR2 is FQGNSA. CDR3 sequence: CASSPTRGTDTQYF. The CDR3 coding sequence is TGTGCCAGCAGTCCCACAAGGGGCACAGATACGCAGTATTTT.

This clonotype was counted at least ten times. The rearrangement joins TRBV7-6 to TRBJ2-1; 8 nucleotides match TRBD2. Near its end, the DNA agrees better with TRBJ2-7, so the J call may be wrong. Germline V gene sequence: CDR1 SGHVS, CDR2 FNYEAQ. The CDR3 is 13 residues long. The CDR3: CASSPGGVDEQYF. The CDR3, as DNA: TGTGCCAGCAGCCCGGGGGGGGTTGACGAGCAGTACTTC.

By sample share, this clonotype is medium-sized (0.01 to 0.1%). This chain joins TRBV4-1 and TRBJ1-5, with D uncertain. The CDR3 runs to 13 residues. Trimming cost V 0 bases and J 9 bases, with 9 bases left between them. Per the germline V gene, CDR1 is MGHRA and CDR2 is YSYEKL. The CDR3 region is CASSQDLGRPQHF. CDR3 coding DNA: TGCGCCAGCAGCCAAGATCTAGGTAGGCCCCAGCATTTT.

CDR3 region: CASSYSLGAQFF. Here the CDR3 DNA reads TGTGCCAGCAGTTACTCGCTGGGGGCCCAATTCTTC. The chain is built from TRBV6-6 and TRBJ2-1; perhaps TRBD1 as D (6 bases). The CDR3 has 12 residues. Per the germline V gene, CDR1 is MNHNY and CDR2 is SVGAGI (reference sequence). V lost 0 bases, J lost 16 bases, and 13 bases lay in between.

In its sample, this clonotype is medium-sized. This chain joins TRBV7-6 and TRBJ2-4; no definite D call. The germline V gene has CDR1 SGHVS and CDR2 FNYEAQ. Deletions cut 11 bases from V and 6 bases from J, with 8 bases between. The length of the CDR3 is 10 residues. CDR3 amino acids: CAENGNIQYF. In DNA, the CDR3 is TGTGCCGAGAATGGAAACATTCAGTACTTC.